This TCR beta chain was recovered during a study of T-cell memory formation after mild COVID-19. Germline V gene sequence: CDR1 SNHLY, CDR2 FYNNEI. V gave up 7 bases and J gave up 5 bases; unmatched junction bases: 8. This CDR3 comprises 15 residues. MiXCR was run by TCRdb on the 5' RACE reads, yielding one entry per CDR3 protein. The table has under 650,000 distinct CDR3 sequences, roughly 18% seen once. V and J are TRBV2 and TRBJ1-2, with TRBD1 identical over 12 bases. The sequence was obtained from an adult woman who had mild COVID-19 (a few samples of this study predate the infection). Cell type and time point are not known. Sequencing used PBMCs or a T cell subset sorted from them (not recorded which). This CDR3 is CASTRPGQGAYGYTF. The CDR3 coding sequence is TGTGCCAGCACCAGGCCGGGACAGGGGGCGTATGGCTACACCTTC. Full variable domain (remainder filled in from reference TRBV2 and TRBJ1-2): EPEVTQTPSHQVTQMGQEVILRCVPISNHLYFYWYRQILGQKVEFLVSFYNNEISEKSEIFDDQFSVERPDGSNFTLKIRSTKLEDSAMYFCASTRPGQGAYGYTFGSGTRLTVV.